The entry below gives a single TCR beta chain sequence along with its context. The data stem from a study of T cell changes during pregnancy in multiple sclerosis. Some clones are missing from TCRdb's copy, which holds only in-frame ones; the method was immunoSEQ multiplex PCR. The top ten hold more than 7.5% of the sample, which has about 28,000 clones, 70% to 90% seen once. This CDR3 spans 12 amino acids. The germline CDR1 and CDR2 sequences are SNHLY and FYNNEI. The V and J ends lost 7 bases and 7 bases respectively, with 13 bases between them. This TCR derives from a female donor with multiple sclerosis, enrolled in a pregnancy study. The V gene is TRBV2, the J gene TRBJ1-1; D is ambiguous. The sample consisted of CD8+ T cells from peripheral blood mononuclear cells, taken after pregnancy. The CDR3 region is CASNGRGVEAFF. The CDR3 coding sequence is TGTGCCAGCAACGGCCGAGGAGTTGAAGCTTTCTTT.